This record looks at one T cell receptor (beta chain) sequence and its context. What it recognizes is unknown. The patients, who ranged from 18 to 65 in age, presented with newly diagnosed hyperthyroidism lasting under 2 months. Reasons for excluding patients were uncontrolled infection, other autoimmune disease, pregnancy or lactation. The CDR3 runs 14 residues. Trimming stripped 4 bases from V and 8 bases from J, with 17 bases between. Looked up from germline, CDR1 is SGHTA and CDR2 is FQGNSA. This entry is derived from a study of T cells in Graves' hyperthyroidism and ophthalmopathy. Background on the study: Peripheral blood was obtained at initial diagnosis, preceding any treatment. Study-wide findings and caveats: In the blood, most expanded thyroid clonotypes above 0.001 appeared as well.

TCR beta CDR3 regions were amplified from RNA transcripts. TCR CDR3 regions were first amplified by RT-PCR with HTBI primers. TCRdb re-called the multiplex PCR reads with MiXCR, one entry per CDR3 protein. This sample carries fewer than 110,000 distinct CDR3 sequences, 15% to 20% of them seen once, and the ten largest clones take 40% to 50%. Sequenced input: blood. The receptor was derived from a woman in her forties or fifties with Graves' hyperthyroidism. This rearrangement joins TRBV7-2 to TRBJ1-1; possibly TRBD1 for D (5 bases). The CDR3 nucleotides are TGTGCCAGCAGCTCTTTCCTCAAATACAGGGAAGCTTTCTTT. Translation: CASSSFLKYREAFF.